This T cell receptor beta chain was profiled in a study of T cells in Graves' hyperthyroidism and ophthalmopathy (dated by TCRdb to about 2019). About the full investigation: Peripheral blood samples were taken at initial diagnosis, before any treatment was given. Once sampling was done, hyperthyroidism patients were given methimazole at a starting dose of 30 mg daily, whereas ophthalmopathy patients were given high-dose intravenous methylprednisolone. TCR V-J signatures able to tell the groups apart were searched for in a discovery cohort of around 95 patients, of whom approximately 40 had Graves' ophthalmopathy and under 65 had stable Graves' hyperthyroidism. For training and testing, the approximately 97 patients in the discovery cohort were randomly divided in a 7:3 ratio. Prospective prediction of ophthalmopathy was tested in an independent validation cohort consisting of about 20 hyperthyroidism patients and some 17 patients who later progressed to ophthalmopathy. TCR Vbeta CDR3 sequencing of some 140 peripheral blood samples (43 ophthalmopathy, around 80 hyperthyroidism and roughly 17 progressor patients) is reported in the paper. Thyroid tissue and blood T-cell repertoires from about six Graves' hyperthyroidism patients were also compared in the study.

This clonotype appeared many times. What this receptor recognizes is not known. One base away there is no much larger clone; base qualities are not given. Results the study describes overall, beyond this receptor: In validation, the model predicted progression to ophthalmopathy with approximately 71% sensitivity and 72% to 85% specificity, a median of about 6 months before onset. A 13 V-J signature model separated ophthalmopathy from stable hyperthyroidism, with roughly 88% sensitivity and roughly 82% specificity in cross-validation and 80%/75% in testing. Most expanded thyroid clonotypes (frequency above 0.001) were also detected in blood, suggesting blood repertoires may reflect thyroid immune responses. No statistical method was used to set the sample size in advance, and investigators knew the group allocation.

The CDR3 measures 13 amino acids from cysteine to phenylalanine. Only the CDR3 region is kept as DNA, spanning 39 bases read in frame from base 1. CDR1 is given as SGHDT and CDR2 as YYEEEE, both from the germline V gene. V is reduced by 3 bases and J by 5 bases, leaving a spacing of 11 bases between them. The TCR beta CDR3 regions were amplified from RNA transcripts. The first round of RT-PCR for the TCR CDR3 was performed with the HTBI primer set and the Qiagen OneStep RT-PCR kit. The libraries were constructed in a second round of multiplex PCR and then size-selected and purified. Sequencing of the libraries was done on an Illumina HiSeq2000 using paired-end 100 bp reads. From the authors' description of their analysis: SOAPnuke was used to process the raw data, throwing out any read that contained adapters or uncalled bases, had a mean Phred below 15, or lacked an exact constant-primer or identifier match. COPE v1.2.5 was used to merge the high-quality paired reads, and each unique nucleotide sequence was defined as a clonotype. Clonotypes were aligned to IMGT TRBV, TRBD and TRBJ reference segments using MiTCR v1.1. The analysis was restricted to V-J combinations with a frequency above 0.0001, which together covered 99% to 99.2% of the repertoires. The TCS score was defined as the ratio of F50 (clonal expansion) to E x V (chaos), calculated using BLOSUM62-based TCRdist between CDR3 peptides within each V-J. Welch's t-statistics and random forest reduced approximately 520 V-J features to 13, which were used in a naive Bayes classifier (R e1071). TCRdb reran the public reads through fastp at Q25 and MiXCR, keeping productive beta chains. Rows are unified per CDR3 protein, each entry keeping the most common DNA and genes. These V and J calls derive from TCRdb rather than the authors' analysis. Here the sample has about 270,000 distinct CDR3 sequences; around a quarter occur a single time. Approximately 30% of the sample comes from the top ten.

The hyperthyroidism patients were between 18 and 65 years old and newly diagnosed, with a disease duration of less than 2 months. The study excluded patients with uncontrolled infections, other autoimmune diseases, pregnancy or lactation. Diagnoses were based on clinical symptoms, serum thyroxine and TRAb, thyroid ultrasound and orbital computed tomography. Blood from progressor patients was drawn when they were first diagnosed with hyperthyroidism, before any ophthalmopathy symptoms appeared. PBMCs were separated from roughly 10 ml of fresh peripheral blood using Ficoll-Paque density gradient centrifugation. Progressor patients were first diagnosed with Graves' hyperthyroidism and then developed ophthalmopathy during follow-up. Trizol reagent was used to extract total RNA, and RNA quality was then checked on an Agilent 2100 Bioanalyzer.

The sequencing input was blood. The rearranged segments are TRBV5-6 and TRBJ2-5; TRBD1 could be the D gene, as 6 bases match. This sequence originates from a man aged 35-49 years with Graves' hyperthyroidism that later progressed to Graves' ophthalmopathy. CDR3 loop: CASSYTGPETQYF. The DNA is as follows: TGTGCCAGCAGCTACACAGGGCCGGAGACCCAGTACTTC.